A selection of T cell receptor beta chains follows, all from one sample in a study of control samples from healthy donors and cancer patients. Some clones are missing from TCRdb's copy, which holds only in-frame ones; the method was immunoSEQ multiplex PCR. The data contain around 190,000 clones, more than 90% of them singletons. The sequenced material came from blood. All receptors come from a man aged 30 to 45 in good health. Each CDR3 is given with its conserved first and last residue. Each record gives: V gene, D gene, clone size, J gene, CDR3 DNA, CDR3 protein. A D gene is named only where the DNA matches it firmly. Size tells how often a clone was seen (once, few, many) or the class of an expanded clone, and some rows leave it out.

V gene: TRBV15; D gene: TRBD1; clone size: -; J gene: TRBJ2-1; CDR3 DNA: TGTGCCACCAGCAGAGGAGGACAGGGTAAGAATGAGCAGTTCTTC; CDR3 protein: CATSRGGQGKNEQFF
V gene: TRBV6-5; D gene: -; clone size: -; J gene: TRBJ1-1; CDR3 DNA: TGTGCCAGCAGTTACTCCACGGGTACTGAAGCTTTCTTT; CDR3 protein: CASSYSTGTEAFF
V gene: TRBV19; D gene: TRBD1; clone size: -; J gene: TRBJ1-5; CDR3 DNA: TGTGCCAGTAGTAACCCGGACAGGGGCTGGGATCAGCCCCAGCATTTT; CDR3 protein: CASSNPDRGWDQPQHF
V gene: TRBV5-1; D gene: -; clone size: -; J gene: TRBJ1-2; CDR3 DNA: TGCGCCAGCAGCTTTGGGCAGACAGGACGCTCAGCTAACTATGGCTACACCTTC; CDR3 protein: CASSFGQTGRSANYGYTF
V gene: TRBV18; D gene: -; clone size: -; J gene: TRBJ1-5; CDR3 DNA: TGTGCCAGCTCACCAGACCGACAGCCCCAGCATTTT; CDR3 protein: CASSPDRQPQHF
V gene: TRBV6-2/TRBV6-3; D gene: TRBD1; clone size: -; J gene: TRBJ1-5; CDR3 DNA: TGTGCCAGCAGTTCGACAGGGGCTAGCAATCAGCCCCAGCATTTT; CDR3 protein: CASSSTGASNQPQHF
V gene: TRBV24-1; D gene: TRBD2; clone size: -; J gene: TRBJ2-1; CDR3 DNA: TGTGCCACCGGGGGGGGAGGGAGTGGAAATGAGCAGTTCTTC; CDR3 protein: CATGGGGSGNEQFF
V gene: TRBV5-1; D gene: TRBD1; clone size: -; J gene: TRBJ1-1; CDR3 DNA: TGCGCCAGCAGCTCAGGACAGGTGAACACTGAAGCTTTCTTT; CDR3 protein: CASSSGQVNTEAFF
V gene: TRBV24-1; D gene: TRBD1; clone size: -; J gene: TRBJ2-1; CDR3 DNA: TGTGCCACCAGTGAGGCCGGGACAGGGCCCAATGAGCAGTTCTTC; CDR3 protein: CATSEAGTGPNEQFF
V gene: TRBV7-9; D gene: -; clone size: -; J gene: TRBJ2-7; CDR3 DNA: TGTGCCAGCAGCTTAGGTGGGGGGCACAGCTCCTACGAGCAGTACTTC; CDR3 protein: CASSLGGGHSSYEQYF
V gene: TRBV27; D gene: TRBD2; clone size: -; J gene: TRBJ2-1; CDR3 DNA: TGTGCCAGCAGTCTCCGGACGGGGGGGGAAACCCGAAGGGAGCAGTTCTTC; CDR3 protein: CASSLRTGGETRREQFF
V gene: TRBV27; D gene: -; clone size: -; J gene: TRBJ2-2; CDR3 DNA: TGTGCCAGTACTACAGGGCCCGGGGAGCTGTTTTTT; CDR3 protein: CASTTGPGELFF
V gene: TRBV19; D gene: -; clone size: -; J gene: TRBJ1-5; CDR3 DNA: TGTGCCAGTAGTGGAAGGGTAGGAGGGACGGGGAGCAATCAGCCCCAGCATTTT; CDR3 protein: CASSGRVGGTGSNQPQHF
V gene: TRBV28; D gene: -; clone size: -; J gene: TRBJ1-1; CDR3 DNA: TGTGCCAGCAGTTTACGAGGGCGGAGGACTGAAGCTTTCTTT; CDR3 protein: CASSLRGRRTEAFF
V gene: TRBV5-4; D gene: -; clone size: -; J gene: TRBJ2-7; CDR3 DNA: TGTGCCAGCAGCTTGGAGGGACGGTTGGACGAGCAGTACTTC; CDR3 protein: CASSLEGRLDEQYF
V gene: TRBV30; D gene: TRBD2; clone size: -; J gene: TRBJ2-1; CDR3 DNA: TGTGCCTGGAGTGAGGGCTTGACTAGCGGGGGTGATGAGCAGTTCTTC; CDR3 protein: CAWSEGLTSGGDEQFF
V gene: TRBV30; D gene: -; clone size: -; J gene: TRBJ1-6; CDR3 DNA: TGTGCCTGGAGTGGGATGGCTGTTAATTCACCCCTCCACTTT; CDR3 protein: CAWSGMAVNSPLHF
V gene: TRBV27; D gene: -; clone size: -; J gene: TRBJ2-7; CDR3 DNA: TGTGCCAGCAGTTTGCGCAGCGGCGGCGAGCAGTACTTC; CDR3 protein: CASSLRSGGEQYF
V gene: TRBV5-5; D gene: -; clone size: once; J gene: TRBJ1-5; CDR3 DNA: TGTGCCAGTACCGGGGAGGGGACGAGCAATCAGCCCCAGCATTTT; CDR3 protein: CASTGEGTSNQPQHF
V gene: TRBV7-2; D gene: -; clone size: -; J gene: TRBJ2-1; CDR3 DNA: TGTGCCAGCAGCAAAAAGTGGGGGAATGAGCAGTTCTTC; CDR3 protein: CASSKKWGNEQFF
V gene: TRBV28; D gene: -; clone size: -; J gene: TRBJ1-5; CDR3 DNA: TGTGCCAGCAGTTTATGGTCCGGGGGGGGGAGCAATCAGCCCCAGCATTTT; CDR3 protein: CASSLWSGGGSNQPQHF
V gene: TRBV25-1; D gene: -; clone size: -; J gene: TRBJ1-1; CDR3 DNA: TGTGCCAGCAGCGCAGGGGCAGGAGCTTTCTTT; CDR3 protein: CASSAGAGAFF
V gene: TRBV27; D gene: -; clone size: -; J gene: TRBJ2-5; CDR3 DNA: TGTGCCAGCAGTTTTCTAAGGGGGGAGACCCAGTACTTC; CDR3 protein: CASSFLRGETQYF
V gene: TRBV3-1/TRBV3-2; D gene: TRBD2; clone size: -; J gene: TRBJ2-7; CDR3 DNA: TGTGCCAGCAGCCAAGAGGCTAGCGGGAGTTACGAGCAGTACTTC; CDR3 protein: CASSQEASGSYEQYF
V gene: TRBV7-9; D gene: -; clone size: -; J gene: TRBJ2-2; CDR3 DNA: TGTGCCAGCAGCTTAGGGGACCCCCCCGGGGAGCTGTTTTTT; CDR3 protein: CASSLGDPPGELFF
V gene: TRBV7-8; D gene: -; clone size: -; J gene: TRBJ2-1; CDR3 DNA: TGTGCCAGCAGCTTCGGGTTAGAGGAGCAGTTCTTC; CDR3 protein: CASSFGLEEQFF
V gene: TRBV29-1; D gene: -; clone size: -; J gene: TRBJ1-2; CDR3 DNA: TGCAGCGTTGAAAGGGCGGGTGGCTACACCTTC; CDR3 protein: CSVERAGGYTF
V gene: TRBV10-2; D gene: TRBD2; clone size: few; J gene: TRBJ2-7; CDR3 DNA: TGCGCCAGCAGCTTGAGCGGGGGTCTCTCCTACGAGCAGTACTTC; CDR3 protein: CASSLSGGLSYEQYF
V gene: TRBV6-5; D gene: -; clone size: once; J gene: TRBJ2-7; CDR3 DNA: TGTGCCAGCAGTTACTCAAGGACTTCTATGACGTACGAGCAGTACTTC; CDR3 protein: CASSYSRTSMTYEQYF
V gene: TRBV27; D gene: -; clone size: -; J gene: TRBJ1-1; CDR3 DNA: TGTGCCAGCAGTTTTCTGGGGGACACTGAAGCTTTCTTT; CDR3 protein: CASSFLGDTEAFF
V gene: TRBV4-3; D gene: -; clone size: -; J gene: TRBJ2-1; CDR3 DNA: TGCGCCAGCAGCCAAGCCCCCGGGACTCACAATGAGCAGTTCTTC; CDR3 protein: CASSQAPGTHNEQFF
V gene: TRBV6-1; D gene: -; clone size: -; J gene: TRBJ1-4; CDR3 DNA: TGTGCCAGCAGTGAAGGGCGGATTAATGAAAAACTGTTTTTT; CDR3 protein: CASSEGRINEKLFF
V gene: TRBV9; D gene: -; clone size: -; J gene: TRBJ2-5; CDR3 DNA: TGTGCCAGCAGCGTAGGGGCCGGAAGGGGGTCGGAGACCCAGTACTTC; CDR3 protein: CASSVGAGRGSETQYF
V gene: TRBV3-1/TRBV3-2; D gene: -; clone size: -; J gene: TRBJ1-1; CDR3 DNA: TGTGCCAGCAGCTCGCTGACATCCTCGGGAACTGAAGCTTTCTTT; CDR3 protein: CASSSLTSSGTEAFF
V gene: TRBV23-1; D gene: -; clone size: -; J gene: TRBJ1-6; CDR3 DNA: TGCGCCAGCAGCCCCCCGCGGGGGTGGGATAATTCACCCCTCCACTTT; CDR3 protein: CASSPPRGWDNSPLHF
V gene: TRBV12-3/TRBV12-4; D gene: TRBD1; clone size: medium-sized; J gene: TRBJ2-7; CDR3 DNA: TGTGCCAGCACGGACAGGGCCTACGAGCAGTACTTC; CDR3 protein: CASTDRAYEQYF
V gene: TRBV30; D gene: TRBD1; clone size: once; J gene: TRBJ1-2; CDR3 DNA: TGTGCCTGGGGGTCGAGGGACAGGGATGGCTACACCTTC; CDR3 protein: CAWGSRDRDGYTF
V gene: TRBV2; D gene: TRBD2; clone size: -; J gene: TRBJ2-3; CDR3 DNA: TGTGCCAGCTGGGTCCAGCGGGAGGGCCGCCCAGATACGCAGTATTTT; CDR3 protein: CASWVQREGRPDTQYF
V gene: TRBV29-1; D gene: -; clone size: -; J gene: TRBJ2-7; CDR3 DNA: TGCAGTGTTATGACAGCCTACGAGCAGTACTTC; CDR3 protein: CSVMTAYEQYF
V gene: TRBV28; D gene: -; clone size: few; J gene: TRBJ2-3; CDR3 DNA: TGTGCCAGCAGTTTGGGGGCTAGCGAGGGAGATACGCAGTATTTT; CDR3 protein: CASSLGASEGDTQYF
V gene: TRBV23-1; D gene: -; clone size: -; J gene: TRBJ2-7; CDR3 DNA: TGCGCCAGCAGTCAGTCTCGGGGTAGCTCGACTGTATTCGAGCAGTACTTC; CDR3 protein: CASSQSRGSSTVFEQYF
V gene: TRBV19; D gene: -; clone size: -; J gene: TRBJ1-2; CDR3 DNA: TGTGCCAGTAGTATAAGAGGGGGTGCCTACGGCTACACCTTC; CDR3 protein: CASSIRGGAYGYTF
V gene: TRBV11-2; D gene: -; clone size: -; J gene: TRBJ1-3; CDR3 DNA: TGTGCCAGCAGCTTAGATGGGGCTCCCTCTGGAAACACCATATATTTT; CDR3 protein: CASSLDGAPSGNTIYF
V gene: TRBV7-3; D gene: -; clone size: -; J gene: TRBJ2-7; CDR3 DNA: TGTGCCAGCAGCGGTCGGCAGGGGCTTGAGCAGTACTTC; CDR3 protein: CASSGRQGLEQYF
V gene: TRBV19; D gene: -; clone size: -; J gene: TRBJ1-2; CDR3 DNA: TGTGCCAGAACTAACTATGGCTACACCTTC; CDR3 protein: CARTNYGYTF
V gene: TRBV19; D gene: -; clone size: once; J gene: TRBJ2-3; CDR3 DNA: TGTGCCAGTAGTTGGCAGGGAGGTACAGATACGCAGTATTTT; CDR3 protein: CASSWQGGTDTQYF
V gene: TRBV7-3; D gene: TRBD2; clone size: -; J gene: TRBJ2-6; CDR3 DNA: TGTGCCAGCCGGGGGGTGGTGAGCGGGGCCAACGTCCTGACTTTC; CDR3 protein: CASRGVVSGANVLTF
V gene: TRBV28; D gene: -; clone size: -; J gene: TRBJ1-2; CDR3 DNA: TGTGCCAGCAGATTCCGGGCGCTGAACTATGGCTACACCTTC; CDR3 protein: CASRFRALNYGYTF
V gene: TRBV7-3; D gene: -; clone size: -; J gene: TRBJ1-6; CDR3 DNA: TGTGCCAGCAGCCGAGGAGGTAATTCACCCCTCCACTTT; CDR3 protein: CASSRGGNSPLHF
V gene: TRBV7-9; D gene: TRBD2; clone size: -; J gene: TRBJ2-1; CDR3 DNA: TGTGCCAGCAGCTATGATAGCGGGAGATACAATGAGCAGTTCTTC; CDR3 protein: CASSYDSGRYNEQFF
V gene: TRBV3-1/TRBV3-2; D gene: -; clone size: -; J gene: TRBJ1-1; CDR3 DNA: TGTGCCAGCAGCCAAGAGTCCGGGGGCGCGGACACTGAAGCTTTCTTT; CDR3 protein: CASSQESGGADTEAFF
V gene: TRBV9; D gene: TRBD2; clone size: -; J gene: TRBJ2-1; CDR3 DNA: TGTGCCAGCAGTACGGGACTAGCGGCCGACAATGAGCAGTTCTTC; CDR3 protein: CASSTGLAADNEQFF